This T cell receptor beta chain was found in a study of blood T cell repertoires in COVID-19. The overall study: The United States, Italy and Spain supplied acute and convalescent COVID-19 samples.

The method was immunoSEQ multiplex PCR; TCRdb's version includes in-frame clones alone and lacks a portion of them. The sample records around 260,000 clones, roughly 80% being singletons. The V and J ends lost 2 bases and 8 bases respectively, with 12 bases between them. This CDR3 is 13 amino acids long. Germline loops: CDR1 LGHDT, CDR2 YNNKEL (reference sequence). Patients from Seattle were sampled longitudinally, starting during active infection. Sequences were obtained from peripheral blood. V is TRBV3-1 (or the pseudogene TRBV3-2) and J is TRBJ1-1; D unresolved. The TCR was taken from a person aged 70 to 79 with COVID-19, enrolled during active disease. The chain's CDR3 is CASSQLAASEAFF. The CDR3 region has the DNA TGTGCCAGCAGCCAATTAGCAGCTTCGGAAGCTTTCTTT.